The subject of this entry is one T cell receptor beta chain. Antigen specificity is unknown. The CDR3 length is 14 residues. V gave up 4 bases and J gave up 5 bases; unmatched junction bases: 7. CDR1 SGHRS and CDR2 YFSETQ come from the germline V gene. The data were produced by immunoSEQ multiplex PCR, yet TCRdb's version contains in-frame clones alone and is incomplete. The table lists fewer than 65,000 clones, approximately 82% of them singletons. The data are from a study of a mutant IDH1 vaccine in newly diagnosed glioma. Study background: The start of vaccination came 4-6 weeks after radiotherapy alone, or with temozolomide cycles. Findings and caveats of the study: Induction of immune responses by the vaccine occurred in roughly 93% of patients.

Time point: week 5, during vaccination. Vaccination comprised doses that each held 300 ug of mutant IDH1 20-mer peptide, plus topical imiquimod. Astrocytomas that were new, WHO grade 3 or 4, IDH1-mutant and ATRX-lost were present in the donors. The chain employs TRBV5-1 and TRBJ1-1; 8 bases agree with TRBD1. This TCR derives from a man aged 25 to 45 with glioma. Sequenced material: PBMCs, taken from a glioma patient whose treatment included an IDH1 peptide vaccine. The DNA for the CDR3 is TGCGCCAGCAGCGTAGACAGGGGCGGGACTGAAGCTTTCTTT. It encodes CASSVDRGGTEAFF.